This T cell receptor beta chain is drawn from a study of cytotoxic CD8 clonotypes in ibrutinib-treated CLL. Here immunoSEQ multiplex PCR was the method, and the copy in TCRdb shows in-frame clones only, minus some. The sample holds fewer than 300,000 clones; 70% to 80% are singletons and the top ten take approximately 5.6%. CDR3 length: 14 amino acids. V was clipped by 5 bases and J by 4 bases, with 11 bases between them. Germline CDR1 and CDR2: SSHAT and FNYEAQ (reference sequence). The chain links TRBV7-7 to TRBJ1-4; D unclear. This TCR came from a human donor with chronic lymphocytic leukemia. The sequenced sample was PBMCs, obtained at disease progression, from a patient treated with ibrutinib. The CDR3 spells CASSRGGLNEKLFF. CDR3 DNA sequence: TGTGCCAGCAGCCGAGGAGGGCTTAATGAAAAACTGTTTTTT.